One sample yielded the 27 T cell receptor beta chains listed below, sequenced in a study of metastatic and nonmetastatic thyroid tumors. Each patient came to thyroid surgery without any prior treatment (of any kind). TCRdb used MiXCR to call clones anew from the PCR reads. The sample holds roughly 25,000 clones, around 13% seen once. Sequences were obtained from blood. The receptors come from a female donor with papillary thyroid cancer or a benign thyroid nodule (not recorded which). Some clones in this sample may be carry-over from other donors' samples.

This clone was observed at least ten times. The rearrangement uses TRBV5-6 and TRBJ1-2; D is perhaps TRBD1 (6 bases). V lost 6 bases and J lost 4, with 16 bases in between. This CDR3 comprises 14 residues. Per germline, CDR1 SGHDT and CDR2 YYEEEE. This CDR3 reads CASITGLRGYGYTF. The CDR3 DNA sequence: TGTGCCAGCATCACAGGGTTACGCGGCTATGGCTACACCTTC.

This clone was detected ten times or more. The V call is TRBV6-4, the J call TRBJ2-2; D unresolved. CDR3 length: 13 amino acids. Trimming removed 6 bases from V and 4 bases from J, with 9 bases in between. Germline-derived CDR1 and CDR2 are MRHNA and SNTAGT. CDR3 coding DNA: TGTGCCAGCAGCTCAGCGAGCACCGGGGAGCTGTTTTTT. As protein: CASSSASTGELFF.

This clone was found many times. This chain joins TRBV12-3 or TRBV12-4 and TRBJ2-1; D perhaps matches TRBD2 (5 bases). The CDR3 is 14 amino acids. The germline V and J ends were trimmed by 8 bases and 0 bases, with 11 bases remaining between them. The CDR3 sequence: CASFNLASYNEQFF. The CDR3 DNA reads as TGTGCCAGCTTTAATCTAGCCTCCTACAATGAGCAGTTCTTC.

This clone was counted at least ten times. This chain connects TRBV4-1 to TRBJ1-5, with a tentative D call TRBD1 (6 bases). Trimming shortened V by 0 bases and J by 2 bases, and 8 bases separated the two germline ends. The CDR3 loop spans 15 amino acids. CDR1 is MGHRA, CDR2 YSYEKL, per germline. CDR3 amino acids: CASSQERQGNQPQHF. The CDR3 nucleotides read TGCGCCAGCAGCCAAGAAAGACAGGGCAATCAGCCCCAGCATTTT.

Within the sample, this clone is medium-sized. The chain is built from TRBV20-1 and TRBJ2-7; 9 nucleotides line up with TRBD1. The germline V gene has CDR1 DFQATT and CDR2 SNEGSKA (reference sequence). V gave up 1 base and J gave up 3 bases; unmatched junction bases: 4. CDR3 size: 14 residues. The CDR3 loop reads CSARGGDRDYEQYF. For the CDR3, the DNA is TGCAGTGCTAGAGGGGGGGACAGGGACTACGAGCAGTACTTC.

This clone occurred many times. The rearrangement joins TRBV5-6 to TRBJ1-5; TRBD1 might be the D (5 bases). The germline V gene encodes CDR1 SGHDT and CDR2 YYEEEE. CDR3 length: 16 amino acids. Trimming pared 0 bases from V and 2 bases from J, leaving 12 bases between. The CDR3 coding sequence is TGTGCCAGCAGCTTGGCAGGGTGGAGAGGCAATCAGCCCCAGCATTTT. This sequence encodes CASSLAGWRGNQPQHF.

By sample share, this clone is medium-sized. The V call is TRBV24-1, the J call TRBJ2-1, with a weak D call TRBD1 (6 bases). The length of the CDR3 is 16 residues. Trimming removed 5 bases at V and 0 bases at J, with 13 bases between. Germline CDR1 reads KGHDR; CDR2 reads SFDVKD. CDR3 sequence reads: CATSGYRARSYNEQFF. The CDR3 nucleotides are TGTGCCACCAGTGGTTACAGGGCCCGCTCCTACAATGAGCAGTTCTTC.

This clone was observed many times. This chain connects TRBV19 to TRBJ1-6, with D unclear. Trimming removed 6 bases at V and 10 bases at J, with 10 bases between. The CDR3 is 12 residues long. Germline CDR1 and CDR2: LNHDA and SQIVND (reference sequence). CDR3 residues: CASSIQASPLHF. DNA of the CDR3: TGTGCCAGTAGCATACAAGCATCACCCCTCCACTTT. Filled out from reference TRBV19 and TRBJ1-6, the complete variable domain reads DGGITQSPKYLFRKEGQNVTLSCEQNLNHDAMYWYRQDPGQGLRLIYYSQIVNDFQKGDIAEGYSVSREKKESFPLTVTSAQKNPTAFYLCASSIQASPLHFGNGTRLTVT.

This clone was recorded at least ten times. The V gene is TRBV30, the J gene TRBJ2-7, with 7 bases lining up with TRBD1. The CDR3 is 15 residues long. Germline V lookup: CDR1 GTSNPN, CDR2 SVGIG (reference sequence). V gave up 3 bases and J gave up 0 bases; unmatched junction bases: 8. The CDR3 region has the DNA TGTGCCTGGAGCGTACAGGGGCTCGGCTCCTACGAGCAGTACTTC. It is translated as CAWSVQGLGSYEQYF. Variable domain in full (rest from reference TRBV30 and TRBJ2-7): SQTIHQWPATLVQPVGSPLSLECTVEGTSNPNLYWYRQAAGRGLQLLFYSVGIGQISSEVPQNLSASRPQDRQFILSSKKLLLSDSGFYLCAWSVQGLGSYEQYFGPGTRLTVT.

This clone showed up many times. The chain is built from TRBV25-1 and TRBJ2-2; 8 nucleotides match TRBD2. The CDR3 covers 17 residues. The germline V gene has CDR1 MGHDK and CDR2 SYGVNS. With V trimmed by 6 bases and J by 3 bases, 12 bases remained unmatched. The CDR3 nucleotides are TGTGCCAGCAGCCGGGCCCCGGGAGGGCCTGACACCGGGGAGCTGTTTTTT. Amino acids: CASSRAPGGPDTGELFF.

By share, this clone ranks as medium-sized (0.01 to 0.1%). This chain connects TRBV6-1 to TRBJ2-7, with TRBD2 matching over 12 bases. The germline V gene has CDR1 MNHNS and CDR2 SASEGT. V shed 6 bases, J shed 5 bases, and the junction held 5 bases outside the gene matches. The CDR3 loop spans 14 amino acids. The CDR3 sequence is CASRPGLAGDEQYF. CDR3 nucleotide sequence: TGTGCCAGCAGACCGGGACTAGCGGGTGACGAGCAGTACTTC.

V gene TRBV6-1 combines with J gene TRBJ1-5; D call uncertain. Germline V gene data show CDR1 as MNHNS and CDR2 as SASEGT. The V and J ends lost 6 bases and 3 bases respectively, with 18 bases between them. The CDR3 has 16 amino acids. The CDR3 bases are TGTGCCAGCAGCGCCATAGGGTCCGGAGCCAATCAGCCCCAGCATTTT. Protein sequence: CASSAIGSGANQPQHF.

This clone occurred many times. V usage is TRBV3-1 and J usage is TRBJ2-7; TRBD2 aligns across 11 bases. J was trimmed by 3 bases and V by 0 bases; bases with no gene match: 4. Germline lookup yields CDR1 LGHDT and CDR2 YNNKEL (reference sequence). This CDR3 comprises 16 residues. The CDR3 sequence: CASSQEEGLADYEQYF. The DNA for the CDR3 is TGTGCCAGCAGCCAAGAAGAGGGACTAGCGGACTACGAGCAGTACTTC.

This clone was seen many times. The chain has TRBV7-3 and TRBJ2-3; D gene unclear. The CDR3 spans 14 residues. Trimming shortened V by 5 bases and J by 0 bases, and 9 bases separated the two germline ends. Per the germline V gene, CDR1 is SGHTA and CDR2 is FQGTGA. CDR3 sequence: CASSQTPSTDTQYF. CDR3 DNA: TGTGCCAGCAGCCAAACTCCTAGCACAGATACGCAGTATTTT.

This clone was observed at least ten times. The chain has TRBV6-1 and TRBJ2-7; TRBD1 agrees at 8 bases. From germline, CDR1 is MNHNS and CDR2 SASEGT. The trim removed 5 bases at V and 6 bases at J, leaving 12 bases unmatched. There are 15 residues in the CDR3. This CDR3 is CASSFTGTGLSEQYF. CDR3 DNA: TGTGCCAGCAGTTTCACCGGGACAGGCCTTTCCGAGCAGTACTTC.

The sample holds many counts of this clone. The rearrangement uses TRBV30 and TRBJ1-1; the D is unclear. V was cut by 5 bases and J by 9 bases, with 10 bases left in between. Germline CDR1 GTSNPN, CDR2 SVGIG (reference sequence). The CDR3 spans 10 residues. CDR3 coding DNA: TGTGCCTGGGGACGGGAGCAAGCTTTCTTT. Protein: CAWGREQAFF.

This clone was counted ten times or more. It may be a read error: a sequence one base away is much more abundant. The chain recombines TRBV5-1 with TRBJ2-1; D gene ambiguous. The V gene's germline CDR1 is SGHRS and CDR2 YFSETQ. The CDR3 has 13 amino acids. The CDR3 protein is CASSFPDGDKQSF. CDR3 bases: TGCGCCAGCAGCTTTCCGGATGGCGATAAGCAGTCCTTC.

This clone occurred many times. This chain connects TRBV7-8 to TRBJ1-3, with D perhaps TRBD1 (6 bases). Trimming cost V 11 bases and J 2 bases, with 16 bases left between them. Germline V CDR1 and CDR2: SGHVS, FQNEAQ. This CDR3 has 14 amino acids. The CDR3 bases are TGTGCCGTGGGGGGGGCAGGGCCTGGAAACACCATATATTTT. Residues: CAVGGAGPGNTIYF.

This clone has at least ten counts. The chain carries TRBV20-1 and TRBJ2-5, with a tentative D call TRBD1 (6 bases). The CDR3 loop spans 13 amino acids. V lost 5 bases, J lost 7 bases, and 17 bases lay in between. Per germline, CDR1 DFQATT and CDR2 SNEGSKA (reference sequence). CDR3 sequence reads: CSAADRLAGTQYF. CDR3 DNA sequence: TGCAGTGCTGCTGACAGGTTGGCGGGGACCCAGTACTTC.

This clone was counted ten times or more. This chain joins TRBV6-6 and TRBJ2-2; D is perhaps TRBD1 or TRBD2 (6 bases each). The CDR3 extends over 16 amino acids. From germline, CDR1 is MNHNY and CDR2 SVGAGI (reference sequence). Trimming pared 2 bases from V and 8 bases from J, leaving 18 bases between. The CDR3 DNA reads as TGTGCCAGCAGTTACGTAGCCCCCGGAGGGGGGGGGGAGCTGTTTTTT. This sequence encodes CASSYVAPGGGGELFF.

Ten or more counts support this clone. The J gene is TRBJ1-4, the V gene TRBV28, with 7 positions matching TRBD1. The CDR3 is 16 amino acids. The germline V gene has CDR1 MDHEN and CDR2 SYDVKM. Trimming removed 3 bases from V and 8 bases from J; junction bases left unmatched: 12. The CDR3 nucleotides are TGTGCCAGCAGTTTGGGGCAGGGGGATAATACGGAAAAACTGTTTTTT. It yields the protein CASSLGQGDNTEKLFF.

This clone was observed a handful of times. Likely a read error: the CDR3 ends without its conserved phenylalanine or tryptophan. The genes are TRBV29-1 and TRBJ2-1, with D possibly being TRBD2 (5 bases). Trimming shortened V by 6 bases and J by 9 bases, and 21 bases separated the two germline ends. This CDR3 is built from 14 residues. CDR1 SQVTM and CDR2 ANQGSEA come from the germline V gene. The CDR3 sequence: CSVKDVGASFEQFS. CDR3 nucleotide sequence: TGCAGCGTCAAAGATGTGGGAGCATCCTTTGAGCAGTTCTCC.

This clone was detected many times. The V call is TRBV27, the J call TRBJ2-7; no reliable D call. Looked up from germline, CDR1 is MNHEY and CDR2 is SMNVEV (reference sequence). This CDR3 is built from 11 residues. V dropped 4 bases and J dropped 2 bases, with 3 bases sitting between them. This chain's CDR3 is CASSSAYEQYF. CDR3 sequence (DNA): TGTGCCAGCAGTTCTGCCTACGAGCAGTACTTC.

The sample holds many counts of this clone. CDR3 sequence reads: CASRGDNTYNEQFF. The CDR3 DNA sequence: TGTGCCAGCAGGGGGGACAATACCTACAATGAGCAGTTCTTC. The chain uses TRBV2 and TRBJ2-1, with D possibly TRBD1 on 6 matching bases. Germline V gene data show CDR1 as SNHLY and CDR2 as FYNNEI. The CDR3 loop spans 14 amino acids. Trimming took off 6 bases at V and 2 bases at J, with 11 bases between the two ends. Drawing the rest from reference TRBV2 and TRBJ2-1, the complete variable domain is EPEVTQTPSHQVTQMGQEVILRCVPISNHLYFYWYRQILGQKVEFLVSFYNNEISEKSEIFDDQFSVERPDGSNFTLKIRSTKLEDSAMYFCASRGDNTYNEQFFGPGTRLTVL.

This clone was observed many times. The chain recombines TRBV5-6 with TRBJ2-1; D gene uncertain. V lost 0 bases, J lost 8 bases, and 6 bases lay in between. This CDR3 comprises 12 residues. Per the germline V gene, CDR1 is SGHDT and CDR2 is YYEEEE. In DNA form, the CDR3 reads TGTGCCAGCAGCTTGGGTCCGGATGAGCAGTTCTTC. As protein: CASSLGPDEQFF.

This clone was counted at least ten times. This chain joins TRBV20-1 and TRBJ2-7, with 7 positions matching TRBD2. Germline V gene data show CDR1 as DFQATT and CDR2 as SNEGSKA (reference sequence). The CDR3 is 14 residues long. The V and J ends lost 0 bases and 2 bases, in that order; junction bases with no gene match: 4. The DNA of the CDR3 is TGCAGTGCTAGAGAGGCGGGAGACGCCTACGAGCAGTACTTC. It specifies CSAREAGDAYEQYF.

There are many counts of this clone. A much more abundant neighbour one base away suggests this may be a read error. The conserved final phenylalanine or tryptophan is absent from the CDR3, which likely points to a read error. This chain links TRBV4-1 with TRBJ2-3; a possible D gene is TRBD1 (5 bases). The germline V gene encodes CDR1 MGHRA and CDR2 YSYEKL. The CDR3 is made up of 14 amino acids. V lost 1 base and J 8 bases, leaving 13 bases between the germline ends. CDR3 nucleotides: TGCGCCAGCAGCCAAGTGCGGTCGCAGGGTACGCAGTATCTT. Its translation: CASSQVRSQGTQYL.